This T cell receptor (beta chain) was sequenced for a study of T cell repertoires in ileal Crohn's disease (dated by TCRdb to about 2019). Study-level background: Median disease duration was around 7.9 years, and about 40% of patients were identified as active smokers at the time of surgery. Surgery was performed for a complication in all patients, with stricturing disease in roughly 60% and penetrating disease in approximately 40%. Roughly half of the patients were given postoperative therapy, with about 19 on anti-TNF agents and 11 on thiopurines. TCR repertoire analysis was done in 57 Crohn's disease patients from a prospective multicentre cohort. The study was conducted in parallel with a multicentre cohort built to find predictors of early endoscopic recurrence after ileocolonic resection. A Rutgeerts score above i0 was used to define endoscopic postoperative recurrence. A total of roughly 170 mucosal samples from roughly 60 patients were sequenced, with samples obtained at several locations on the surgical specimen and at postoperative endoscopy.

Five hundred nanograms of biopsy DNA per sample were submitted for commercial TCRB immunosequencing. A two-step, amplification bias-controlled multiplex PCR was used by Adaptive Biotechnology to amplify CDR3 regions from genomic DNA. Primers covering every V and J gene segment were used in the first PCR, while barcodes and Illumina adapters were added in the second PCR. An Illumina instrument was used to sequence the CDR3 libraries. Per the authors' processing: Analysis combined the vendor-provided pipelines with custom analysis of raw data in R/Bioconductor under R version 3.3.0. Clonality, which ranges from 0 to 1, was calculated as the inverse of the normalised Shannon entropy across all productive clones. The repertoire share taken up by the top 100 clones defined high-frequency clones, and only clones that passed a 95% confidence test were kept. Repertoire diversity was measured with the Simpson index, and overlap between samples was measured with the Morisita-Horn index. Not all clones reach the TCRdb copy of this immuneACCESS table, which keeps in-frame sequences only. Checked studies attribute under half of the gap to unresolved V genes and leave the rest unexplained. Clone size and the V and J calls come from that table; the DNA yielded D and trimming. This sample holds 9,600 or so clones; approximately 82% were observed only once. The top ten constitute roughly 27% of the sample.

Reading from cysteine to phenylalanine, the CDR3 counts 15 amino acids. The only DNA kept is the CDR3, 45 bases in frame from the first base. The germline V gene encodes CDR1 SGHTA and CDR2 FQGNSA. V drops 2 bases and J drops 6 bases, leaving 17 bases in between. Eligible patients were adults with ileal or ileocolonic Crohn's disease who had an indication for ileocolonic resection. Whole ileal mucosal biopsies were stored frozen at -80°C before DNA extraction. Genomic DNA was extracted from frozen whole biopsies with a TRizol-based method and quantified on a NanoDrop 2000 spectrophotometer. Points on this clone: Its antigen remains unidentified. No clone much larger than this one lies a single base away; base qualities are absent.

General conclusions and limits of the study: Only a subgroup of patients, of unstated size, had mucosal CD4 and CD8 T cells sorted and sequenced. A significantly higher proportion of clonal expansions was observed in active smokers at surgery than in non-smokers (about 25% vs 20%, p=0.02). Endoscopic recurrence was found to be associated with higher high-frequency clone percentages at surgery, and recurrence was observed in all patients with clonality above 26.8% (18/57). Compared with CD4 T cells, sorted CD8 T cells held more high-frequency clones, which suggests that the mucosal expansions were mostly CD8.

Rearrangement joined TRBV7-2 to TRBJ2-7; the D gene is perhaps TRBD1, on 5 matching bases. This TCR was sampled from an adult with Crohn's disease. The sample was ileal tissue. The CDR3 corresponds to CASSLNRAGNREQYF. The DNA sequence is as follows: TGTGCCAGCAGCTTAAACCGGGCAGGGAATCGCGAGCAGTACTTC.